There are a few counts of the clone carrying this TCR beta chain. What it recognizes is unknown. Individual cDNA molecules in this library carried unique molecular identifiers. TCRdb fed the RACE reads into MiXCR, producing one record per CDR3 protein. The data hold fewer than 50,000 distinct CDR3 sequences, with about 3.7% observed a single time. J lost 5 bases, V lost 6 bases, and 7 bases had no gene match. Germline assignment: CDR1 MNHEY and CDR2 SVGAGI. CDR3 length: 14 residues. The source of the sample is a study of human T cells and chemical hapten exposure. Across the study: Slight differences in pooled library volume were the main source of varying TCR yields across samples.

Time point meaning: healthy volunteer bleed at 6 weeks. Extraction yielded total RNA from whole blood (unfractionated). Regarding the study as a whole: Sensitization with DPC brought no change to TCRs above 1 in 1000 in frequency.

The rearrangement joins TRBV6-5 to TRBJ1-1, with TRBD1 identical over 9 bases. Sequencing input: whole blood. The receptor was derived from a human donor in good health. Some clones in this sample may be carry-over from other donors' samples. CDR3 DNA: TGTGCCAGCAGCCGGGACAGGGTCCAGACTGAAGCTTTCTTT. Its protein is CASSRDRVQTEAFF.